The clone carrying this T cell receptor (beta chain) was seen a few times. This CDR3 region has 14 residues. Germline CDR1 SGHTA, CDR2 FQGNSA. Trimming shortened V by 6 bases and J by 4 bases, and 15 bases separated the two germline ends. Measured with immunoSEQ multiplex PCR; TCRdb has only the in-frame clones, and not every one. The sample lists approximately 200,000 clones, around 88% occurring once. The data were obtained in a study of blood T cell repertoires in COVID-19. The genes are TRBV7-2 and TRBJ1-2; D possibly corresponds to TRBD1 (6 bases). The TCR was taken from a young woman who had been exposed to COVID-19. The sample was PBMCs or T cells enriched from blood (not recorded which). For the CDR3, the DNA is TGTGCCAGCAGTCTAAGACAGGTTCCCTATGGCTACACCTTC. Translation: CASSLRQVPYGYTF.